These T cell receptor beta chains were read from a single sample in a study of blood T cell repertoires in COVID-19. Repertoires were generated with immunoSEQ multiplex PCR, while TCRdb's copy carries only in-frame clones and drops some. The sample has under 130,000 clones, roughly 79% seen once. Sequences were obtained from peripheral blood. These receptors originate from a man older than 75 with acute or convalescent COVID-19. The CDR3 runs from the conserved cysteine through the conserved F or W. Each record gives: clone size, D gene, J gene, V gene, CDR3 DNA, CDR3 protein. The D gene is left open where the match is weak. Size is omitted from some rows. Given values are once, few, many or a class for expanded clones.

>NA|TRBD1|TRBJ2-2|TRBV2
TGTGCCAGCAGTATGGACAGGGCCTTCGGGGAGCTGTTTTTT
CASSMDRAFGELFF
>NA|NA|TRBJ1-1|TRBV4-2
TGTGCCAGCAGCCAAGCCACGGGGGTTAACACTGAAGCTTTCTTT
CASSQATGVNTEAFF
>NA|TRBD1|TRBJ2-7|TRBV18
TGTGCCAGCTCACTTACCGGGACAGGGGGCTACGAGCAGTACTTC
CASSLTGTGGYEQYF
>NA|NA|TRBJ1-5|TRBV6-6
TGTGCCAGCAGTCCCTCAGACAGGTCCAATCAGCCCCAGCATTTT
CASSPSDRSNQPQHF
>NA|NA|TRBJ1-4|TRBV11-2
TGTGCCAGCAGCTTAAATCGGGCAGGGGTAGAAAAACTGTTTTTT
CASSLNRAGVEKLFF
>few|TRBD2|TRBJ2-7|TRBV7-2
TGTGCCAGCAGCCCCGGACTAGCCCACGAAGGCGAGCAGTACTTC
CASSPGLAHEGEQYF
>NA|TRBD2|TRBJ2-1|TRBV20-1
TGCAGTGCTAGTTCTGGGACTAGTTCGAATGAGCAGTTCTTC
CSASSGTSSNEQFF
>NA|NA|TRBJ1-1|TRBV29-1
TGCAGCGTAGGGTGGACACCGAACACTGAAGCTTTCTTT
CSVGWTPNTEAFF
>NA|TRBD2|TRBJ2-1|TRBV7-9
TGTGCCAGCAGTCACAGCGGGATTTCGCGGAATGAGCAGTTCTTC
CASSHSGISRNEQFF
>NA|TRBD2|TRBJ2-7|TRBV6-5
TGTGCCAGCAGAGCCGGCGGGAGGATCGACGAGCAGTACTTC
CASRAGGRIDEQYF
>NA|NA|TRBJ2-7|TRBV20-1
TGCAGTGCTAGTCAGGCGGGACCCCCGGAGTACGAGCAGTACTTC
CSASQAGPPEYEQYF
>NA|NA|TRBJ2-7|TRBV5-1
TGCGCCAGCAGCTTGAATCAGGGATCCTACGAGCAGTACTTC
CASSLNQGSYEQYF
>NA|TRBD1|TRBJ1-1|TRBV9
TGTGCCAGCAGCGGATTCAGTAGCAGGGGGACTGAAGCTTTCTTT
CASSGFSSRGTEAFF
>NA|NA|TRBJ2-3|TRBV24-1
TGTGCCACCAGTGATTCGACAAAAATCACAGATACGCAGTATTTT
CATSDSTKITDTQYF
>few|NA|TRBJ1-5|TRBV19
TGTGCCAGTAGTATAGGGGGGCCCGTTAGCAATCAGCCCCAGCATTTT
CASSIGGPVSNQPQHF
>NA|NA|TRBJ2-1|TRBV21-1
TGTGCCAGCAGCCCGCTCCGGGACACCAACAATGAGCAGTTCTTC
CASSPLRDTNNEQFF
>NA|TRBD1|TRBJ2-7|TRBV19
TGTGCCAGTAGTCGAGGACAGGCTAGCTACGAGCAGTACTTC
CASSRGQASYEQYF
>NA|NA|TRBJ1-1|TRBV5-1
TGCGCCAGCAGCTTGGGCGCAGGATGGATTTACACTGAAGCTTTCTTT
CASSLGAGWIYTEAFF
>once|TRBD1|TRBJ1-1|TRBV3-1/TRBV3-2
TGTGCCAGCAGCCGCAACAGGGGGTCCACTGAAGCTTTCTTT
CASSRNRGSTEAFF
>many|NA|TRBJ2-1|TRBV27
TGTGCCAGCAGTTTAGGAGAGAGCTCCTACAATGAGCAGTTCTTC
CASSLGESSYNEQFF
>NA|TRBD2|TRBJ2-1|TRBV4-3
TGCGCCAGCAGCCAACTAGCGGGATTACCCTACAATGAGCAGTTCTTC
CASSQLAGLPYNEQFF
>NA|TRBD2|TRBJ2-2|TRBV27
TGTGCCAGCAGCCCCATTCTAGCGGGAGGGTCGAAACCCGGGGAGCTGTTTTTT
CASSPILAGGSKPGELFF
>NA|NA|TRBJ1-1|TRBV7-3
TGTGCCAGCAGCTTAACACCCCTGGGAGACACTGAAGCTTTCTTT
CASSLTPLGDTEAFF
>NA|TRBD1|TRBJ2-7|TRBV27
TGTGCCAGCAGTTTGCAGGGGGCGTCCTTCCTTACGAAGCAGTACTTC
CASSLQGASFLTKQYF
>NA|TRBD2|TRBJ2-1|TRBV5-1
TGCGCCAGCGGAAGCGGGAGTCGCAATGAGCAGTTCTTC
CASGSGSRNEQFF
>once|NA|TRBJ1-2|TRBV28
TGTGCCAGCAGTTTTGTAAACTATGGCTACACCTTC
CASSFVNYGYTF
>NA|NA|TRBJ1-2|TRBV4-1
TGCGCCAGCAGCCAAGAACGGTACGGCTACACCTTC
CASSQERYGYTF
>NA|NA|TRBJ1-1|TRBV7-9
TGTGCCAGCAGCTCCGCGAGCCGGGGAGGGAGGAACACTGAAGCTTTCTTT
CASSSASRGGRNTEAFF
>NA|TRBD2|TRBJ2-1|TRBV18
TGTGCCAGCTCACCGCAAAAGACTAGCGGGGGGTACAATGAGCAGTTCTTC
CASSPQKTSGGYNEQFF
>NA|NA|TRBJ2-7|TRBV19
TGTGCCAGTAGTTTCCCAGGACACTACGAGCAGTACTTC
CASSFPGHYEQYF
>NA|NA|TRBJ2-4|TRBV5-8
TGTGCCAGCAGCTTGATAGGGAGTCTCCTAGCCAAAAACATTCAGTACTTC
CASSLIGSLLAKNIQYF
>NA|NA|TRBJ2-7|TRBV21-1
TGTGCCAGCAGCAAAGGGGCGGACAGTTCCTACGAGCAGTACTTC
CASSKGADSSYEQYF
>NA|TRBD2|TRBJ2-3|TRBV11-2
TGTGCCAGCAGCCCCGGGCTAGCGGGAACTGCAGATACGCAGTATTTT
CASSPGLAGTADTQYF
>NA|NA|TRBJ1-6|TRBV7-2
TGTGCCAGCAGCTTCGACATTAGCTCCTATAATTCACCCCTCCACTTT
CASSFDISSYNSPLHF
>NA|TRBD1|TRBJ1-1|TRBV5-1
TGCGCCAGCAGCTTCGACAGGGCATATTCGAACACTGAAGCTTTCTTT
CASSFDRAYSNTEAFF
>NA|NA|TRBJ2-2|TRBV7-3
TGTGCCAGCAGCGTACAGGGCGGCACCGGGGAGCTGTTTTTT
CASSVQGGTGELFF
>NA|TRBD2|TRBJ2-7|TRBV5-1
TGCGCCAGCAGTCTAGCGGGAGAGGGCCACGAGCAGTACTTC
CASSLAGEGHEQYF
>NA|NA|TRBJ2-5|TRBV27
TGTGCCAGCAACAGGGAAGAAGAGACCCAGTACTTC
CASNREEETQYF
>NA|TRBD2|TRBJ2-3|TRBV28
TGTGCCAGCAGCCCCCCAGGGCTAGCGGCGCCCGGTTTT
CASSPPGLAAPGF
>NA|TRBD1|TRBJ1-1|TRBV7-9
TGTGCCAGCAGCTTCCGGGACAGGGGGCTCAACACTGAAGCTTTCTTT
CASSFRDRGLNTEAFF
>NA|NA|TRBJ1-2|TRBV10-3
TGTGCCATCAGTGATAGACAGGAGGTCGATGGCTACACCTTC
CAISDRQEVDGYTF
>NA|NA|TRBJ2-7|TRBV6-2/TRBV6-3
TGTGCCAGCAGTTTGTCTACTCCCTACGAGCAGTACTTC
CASSLSTPYEQYF